The sample holds a few counts of the clone carrying this T cell receptor (beta chain). The sample originates from a study of CD8 T cells in ankylosing spondylitis. Looked up from germline, CDR1 is DFQATT and CDR2 is SNEGSKA (reference sequence). The CDR3 extends over 16 amino acids. V was trimmed by 0 bases and J by 8 bases, leaving 20 bases between them. One entry per CDR3 protein results from TCRdb running MiXCR on the 5' RACE reads. Of some 270,000 distinct CDR3 sequences detected, 18% appear once; the ten largest clones hold around 32%. The receptor comes from a male donor with ankylosing spondylitis or in good health (not recorded which). Material: blood, either unsorted or a sorted T cell fraction (not recorded which). The rearrangement links TRBV20-1 to TRBJ2-4; no clear D. DNA of the CDR3: TGCAGTGCTAGAGATCCAAAGGATACATCGCCCGACATTCAGTACTTC. Translated: CSARDPKDTSPDIQYF.